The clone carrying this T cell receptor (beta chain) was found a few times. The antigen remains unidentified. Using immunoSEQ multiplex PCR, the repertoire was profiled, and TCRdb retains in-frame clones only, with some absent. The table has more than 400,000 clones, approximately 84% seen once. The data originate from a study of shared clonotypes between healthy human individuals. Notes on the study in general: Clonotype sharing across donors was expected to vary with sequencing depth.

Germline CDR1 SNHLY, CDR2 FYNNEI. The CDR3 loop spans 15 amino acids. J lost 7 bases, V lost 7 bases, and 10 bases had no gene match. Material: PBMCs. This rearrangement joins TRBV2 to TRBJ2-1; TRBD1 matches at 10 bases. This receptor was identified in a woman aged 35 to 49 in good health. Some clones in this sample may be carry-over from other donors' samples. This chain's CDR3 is CASTLPGQGSNEQFF. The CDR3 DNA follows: TGTGCCAGCACACTACCGGGACAGGGGTCGAATGAGCAGTTCTTC.